This T cell receptor (beta chain) is drawn from a study of blood T cell repertoires in COVID-19. In this sample, this clone turned up a few times. V lost 4 bases, J lost 5 bases, and 5 bases stayed unmatched. The CDR3 contains 14 residues. The germline V gene encodes CDR1 LGHDT and CDR2 YNNKEL (reference sequence). TCRdb's table, derived via immunoSEQ multiplex PCR, lists solely in-frame clones and lacks some. The sample has about 320,000 clones, 86% seen once. Material for sequencing was peripheral blood. V usage is TRBV3-1 (or the pseudogene TRBV3-2) and J usage is TRBJ1-1, with 9 nucleotides matching TRBD1. The origin of this receptor is a woman aged 50 to 65 with acute or convalescent COVID-19. The CDR3: CASSRGTGKTEAFF. CDR3 DNA: TGTGCCAGCAGCCGAGGGACAGGGAAGACTGAAGCTTTCTTT.